The TCR beta chain under discussion was sequenced for a study of blood T cell repertoires in COVID-19. Study information: COVID-19 samples from acute and convalescent phases originated in the United States, Italy and Spain.

Trimming cost V 0 bases and J 4 bases; bases outside gene matches: 8. The CDR3 is 20 amino acids. Looked up from germline, CDR1 is LGHNA and CDR2 is YNFKEQ. In the original processing: Amplified reference gene primers provided the basis for estimating nucleated cell counts. TCRdb keeps only in-frame clones here, not all; method: immunoSEQ multiplex PCR. Clonal size and the V and J genes are those of that table, whereas D and trimming came from the DNA. Here the sample spans 300,000 or so clones, roughly 85% being singletons. Participants were aged about 18 to 89 years from 24 US areas. Participants had their cohort set by participant-reported clinical history.

The sample was PBMCs or T cells enriched from blood (not recorded which). The chain uses TRBV4-2 and TRBJ2-2; TRBD2 matches at 16 bases. The TCR sequence derives from a woman between 40 and 50 years old with acute COVID-19. The CDR3 bases are TGTGCCAGCAGCCAAGATCCGGGACTAGCGGGAGGGCGCGGCACCGGGGAGCTGTTTTTT. This gives the protein CASSQDPGLAGGRGTGELFF.